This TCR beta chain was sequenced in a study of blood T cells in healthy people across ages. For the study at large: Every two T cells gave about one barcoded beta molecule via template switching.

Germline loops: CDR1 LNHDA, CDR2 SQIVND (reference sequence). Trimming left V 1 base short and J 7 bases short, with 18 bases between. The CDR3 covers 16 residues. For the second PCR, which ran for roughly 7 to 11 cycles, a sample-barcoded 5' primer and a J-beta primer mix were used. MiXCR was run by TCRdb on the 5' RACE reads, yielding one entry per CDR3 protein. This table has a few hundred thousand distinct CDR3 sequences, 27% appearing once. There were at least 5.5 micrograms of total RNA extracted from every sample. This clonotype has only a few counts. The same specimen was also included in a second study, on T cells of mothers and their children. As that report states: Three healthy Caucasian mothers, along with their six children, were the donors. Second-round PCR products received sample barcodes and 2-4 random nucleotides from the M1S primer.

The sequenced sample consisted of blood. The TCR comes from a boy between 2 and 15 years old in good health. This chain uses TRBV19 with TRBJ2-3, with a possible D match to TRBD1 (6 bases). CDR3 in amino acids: CASSIGGGWGMNTQYF. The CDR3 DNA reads TGTGCCAGTAGTATAGGAGGGGGTTGGGGTATGAATACGCAGTATTTT.